The rows below give T cell receptor beta chains drawn from one sample of a study of CD8 T cells in ankylosing spondylitis. TCRdb re-derived calls from the 5' RACE reads in MiXCR, one entry per CDR3 protein. The sample yields about 200,000 distinct CDR3 sequences, about 13% seen once. Material for sequencing was blood, either unsorted or a sorted T cell fraction (not recorded which). Source of these receptors: a male donor with ankylosing spondylitis or in good health (not recorded which). Each CDR3 is given with its conserved first and last residue. The D gene is left open where the match is weak. Only some rows state a clone size, as once, few, many or a class for expanded clones.

D,V,size,J,CDR3,DNA
TRBD1,TRBV15,few,TRBJ1-1,CATSRRDRGYGNTEAFF,TGTGCCACCAGCAGGCGGGACAGGGGGTACGGGAACACTGAAGCTTTCTTT
TRBD2,TRBV11-1,.,TRBJ2-7,CASSLDWISGGRHSYEQYF,TGTGCCAGCAGCTTAGATTGGATTAGCGGGGGCCGTCACTCCTACGAGCAGTACTTC
TRBD1,TRBV3-1,.,TRBJ1-5,CASSYTGDNQPQHF,TGTGCCAGCAGTTATACAGGGGACAATCAGCCCCAGCATTTT
.,TRBV4-1,few,TRBJ2-5,CASSQRGAGETQYF,TGCGCCAGCAGCCAACGGGGGGCAGGAGAGACCCAGTACTTC
.,TRBV12-3/TRBV12-4,few,TRBJ1-1,CASSFSAGITEAFF,TGTGCCAGCAGTTTCTCTGCAGGGATCACTGAAGCTTTCTTT
TRBD2,TRBV7-2,many,TRBJ2-3,CASSFTSGGADTQYF,TGTGCCAGCAGCTTTACTAGCGGGGGGGCAGATACGCAGTATTTT
.,TRBV6-1,few,TRBJ1-5,CASSPWTDQPQHF,TGTGCCAGCAGCCCGTGGACTGATCAGCCCCAGCATTTT
.,TRBV6-1,few,TRBJ2-5,CASSHFRLGGETQYF,TGTGCCAGCAGTCATTTCCGACTAGGGGGAGAGACCCAGTACTTC
.,TRBV18,few,TRBJ2-7,CASSPSADRYEQYF,TGTGCCAGCTCACCTTCGGCCGATCGCTACGAGCAGTACTTC
.,TRBV10-3,.,TRBJ2-3,CAISEAASRADTQYF,TGTGCCATCAGTGAGGCGGCTAGCCGGGCAGATACGCAGTATTTT
TRBD1,TRBV4-1,few,TRBJ2-7,CASSPRDRGTFYEQYF,TGCGCCAGCAGCCCCCGGGACAGGGGGACCTTCTACGAGCAGTACTTC
TRBD1,TRBV29-1,few,TRBJ1-3,CSVLGQGRIYF,TGCAGCGTCCTTGGACAGGGAAGGATATATTTT
TRBD2,TRBV18,few,TRBJ2-1,CASSPTSSGQLARDLKYNEQFF,TGTGCCAGCTCACCTACCTCGTCCGGGCAACTAGCGAGAGATCTCAAATACAATGAGCAGTTCTTC
.,TRBV11-2,.,TRBJ2-3,CASSLNPRVSTDTQYF,TGTGCCAGCAGCTTAAACCCCCGCGTGAGCACAGATACGCAGTATTTT
TRBD2,TRBV12-3/TRBV12-4,.,TRBJ2-1,CASSITSGSGYNEQFF,TGTGCCAGCAGTATTACTAGCGGGAGTGGGTACAATGAGCAGTTCTTC
.,TRBV4-1,many,TRBJ2-7,CASSQSDLTLLHYEQYF,TGCGCCAGCAGCCAGTCGGACCTCACCCTCCTCCACTACGAGCAGTACTTC
.,TRBV12-3/TRBV12-4,few,TRBJ1-4,CASTLSEGEKLFF,TGTGCCAGCACCTTGAGTGAGGGTGAAAAACTGTTTTTT
.,TRBV2,few,TRBJ2-2,CASSDEPFTGELFF,TGTGCCAGCAGTGATGAACCTTTCACCGGGGAGCTGTTTTTT
.,TRBV12-3/TRBV12-4,few,TRBJ2-3,CASREGRLSTDTQYF,TGTGCCAGCAGGGAAGGGCGGCTGAGCACAGATACGCAGTATTTT
.,TRBV9,.,TRBJ2-7,CASSGGGDSYEQYF,TGTGCCAGCAGCGGCGGTGGAGATAGCTACGAGCAGTACTTC
.,TRBV2,.,TRBJ2-7,CASSEITGFSYEQYF,TGTGCCAGCAGTGAGATTACGGGCTTCTCCTACGAGCAGTACTTC
.,TRBV5-1,few,TRBJ2-1,CASSLGAGLEFF,TGCGCCAGCAGCCTGGGGGCAGGCTTGGAGTTCTTC